This T cell receptor (beta chain) originates from a study of T-cell reconstitution after alpha-beta-depleted transplantation in children. Study-wide findings and caveats: Surviving recipient T cells and thymic progenitors underlay high day-60 TCRbeta diversity in some patients.

On this clonotype: Its antigen is currently unknown.

It was with unique molecular identifiers that the TCRbeta library was prepared. TCRdb re-called the PCR reads with MiXCR, one entry per CDR3 protein. This sample has approximately 1,000,000 distinct CDR3 sequences; 25% to 30% occur once, and the top ten carry roughly 27%. V lost 3 bases and J 4 bases, leaving 6 bases between the germline ends. Germline V gene data show CDR1 as DFQATT and CDR2 as SNEGSKA (reference sequence). The CDR3 spans 11 residues. This chain uses TRBV20-1 with TRBJ2-5; D is undetermined. This receptor was obtained from a boy under two years old who had a stem cell transplant for SCID, so the T cells may come from the graft donor. The sample here was PBMCs, mostly from graft donor cells, taken 360 days after TCRalphabeta/CD19-depleted stem cell transplant. CDR3 sequence reads: CSASEVETQYF. The CDR3 DNA reads TGCAGTGCTAGTGAAGTAGAGACCCAGTACTTC.